Reported below is one T cell receptor (beta chain). Its specific antigen is unknown. Base qualities are not at hand, and no much larger clone is one base apart. Each collaborating institution followed its own protocols to collect whole blood in K2EDTA tubes. For TCRbeta analysis, collaborators shipped samples in one of three forms: frozen whole blood, isolated PBMCs, or DNA extracted from either of those sample types. V is reduced by 4 bases and J by 4 bases, leaving a spacing of 13 bases between them. Including cysteine and phenylalanine, the CDR3 has 14 amino acids. Kept here is only the CDR3 DNA, which spans 42 bases and is read in frame from base 1. Per the germline V gene (reference sequence), LGHDT is the CDR1 and YNNKEL is the CDR2. The data originate from a study of blood T cell repertoires in COVID-19 (dated by TCRdb to 2020 to 2021). Regarding the study in general: Collaborator samples came from the United States, Italy and Spain and covered acute and convalescent phases of COVID-19. The material from the prospective study consisted of cDNA or gDNA derived from T cells, B-cell-depleted T cells, or PBMCs. The dataset comprised deeply sampled blood TCRbeta repertoires from subjects exposed to, actively infected with, or recovered from COVID-19. The repertoires were released in a freely available public database intended as a resource for research on the immune response to SARS-CoV-2. Samples were obtained from the ongoing ImmuneRACE study (first 160 participants) and from about 1,300 subjects provided by 6 global collaborators. A de-identified subject ID, COVID-19 status, age in years and sex were almost always included in the sample metadata. Where HLA class I and class II types were available, the types were taken from metadata supplied by the sample provider, not from assay-based typing.

TCRbeta CDR3 regions were amplified from genomic DNA by means of the immunoSEQ Assay, a bias-controlled multiplex PCR. The authors processed their data as follows. The number of nucleated cells in each sample was estimated by amplification of reference gene primers within the assay. To quantify the absolute abundance of each unique TCRbeta CDR3 rearrangement, sequence reads were collapsed and filtered. For each sample, productive Simpson clonality was calculated as the square root of Simpson's diversity index over productive rearrangements. TCRdb provides this immuneACCESS table in a form limited to in-frame rearrangements. Some clones are lacking; in checked studies, under half of them reflect an unresolved V gene, and why the rest are absent is not known. From that table come the V and J calls and clone size; the DNA was used to work out D and trimming. This sample lists fewer than 250,000 clones; approximately 84% were detected once. The leading ten clones occupy about 7.3% of the sample.

Overall results and qualifications from the work: Clinical and demographic metadata were provided uncurated, with the amount varying by source and participant.

The chain is made from TRBV3-1 (or the pseudogene TRBV3-2) and TRBJ1-1; the D segment cannot be called with confidence. The specimen sequenced was peripheral blood. This sequence originates from a woman aged 45-65 years with active or convalescent COVID-19. The sequenced DNA is TGTGCCAGCAGCCCCACCCACCAGGTCACTGAAGCTTTCTTT. This translates into CASSPTHQVTEAFF.